This TCR beta chain was identified in a study of T-cell memory formation after mild COVID-19. Across the study: Most TCR clusters belonged to a single donor. The study, taken as a whole, reports: Those CD4+ clones that contracted were mainly in CM and EM (CD8+ ones in EMRA). A subset of responding clones appeared in pre-infection memory, suggesting cross-reactive memory joined. Clones contracting over day 15 to 85 were CD4/CD8 balanced, with later expanders leaning CD4+.

This clonotype was counted a few times. Its target is not known. MiXCR, run by TCRdb on the 5' RACE reads, gives a single entry per CDR3 protein. The sample lists about 400,000 distinct CDR3 sequences, less than 25% seen once, with 10% to 15% in the top ten. The specimen was PBMCs or a T cell subset sorted from them (not recorded which). This receptor was obtained from an adult woman who had mild COVID-19 (a few samples of this study predate the infection). Cell type and time point are not known.

The chain's CDR3 is CSGRTSGGRETQYF. The CDR3 nucleotides are TGCAGCGGGCGGACTAGCGGGGGCCGGGAGACCCAGTACTTC. The chain carries TRBV29-1 and TRBJ2-5; TRBD2 agrees at 13 bases. V dropped 7 bases and J dropped 5; count of bases not matched to a gene: 7. CDR1 is SQVTM, CDR2 ANQGSEA, per germline. CDR3 size: 14 residues.